This T cell receptor beta chain was found in a study of blood T cell repertoires in COVID-19. Study-level background: The United States, Italy and Spain were the sources of the acute and convalescent COVID-19 samples. T cells, B-cell-depleted T cells, or PBMCs supplied cDNA or gDNA.

In germline, CDR1 is SGHNT, CDR2 YENEEA. The CDR3 covers 14 residues. With V trimmed by 4 bases and J by 6 bases, 5 bases remained unmatched. In the authors' workflow: Estimation of nucleated cell counts relied on the amplification of reference gene primers. Generated by immunoSEQ multiplex PCR, the TCRdb table keeps only in-frame clones and is missing some. Clonal size and the V and J genes are those of that table, whereas D and trimming came from the DNA. The sample contains a few hundred thousand clones, roughly 90% of which appear only once. The TCR comes from a young man with active or convalescent COVID-19. This sequence joins TRBV11-3 and TRBJ2-1; 8 bases agree with TRBD2. Sequenced material: peripheral blood. The chain's CDR3 is CASSSRLASNEQFF. The CDR3 DNA reads as TGTGCCAGCAGCTCCCGACTAGCGAGCAATGAGCAGTTCTTC.